This TCR beta chain was profiled in a study of cytomegalovirus exposure and HLA in healthy donors. Germline V CDR1 and CDR2: SGHRS, YFSETQ. This CDR3 has 16 amino acids. V was trimmed by 0 bases and J by 4 bases, leaving 15 bases between them. Study results and limitations: The study recorded 160 or so TCR beta chains that were cytomegalovirus-associated. Under in vitro conditions, three CMV-associated chains were confirmed as specific for CMV antigens.

The PCR ran on 60 Vbeta and 13 Jbeta primers. Only in-frame clones appear in the TCRdb table, and some are missing; sequencing was by immunoSEQ multiplex PCR. The table includes 110,000 or so clones, over 65% detected once. Worth noting for this clone: Antigen: not known.

The V gene is TRBV5-1, the J gene TRBJ2-3, with TRBD2 as a possible D gene (7 bases). The receptor's source is a woman aged 25-40 years in good health and CMV-seropositive. The source material was PBMCs. Here the CDR3 reads CASSLGPGGGADTQYF. The CDR3 DNA is TGCGCCAGCAGCTTGGGTCCGGGGGGCGGCGCAGATACGCAGTATTTT.